A selection of T cell receptor beta chains follows, all from one sample in a study of vaccination and CD4 T cells after COVID-19. Antigens of these TCRs are unknown. TCRdb re-called the PCR reads with MiXCR, one entry per CDR3 protein. The table has 25,000 or so distinct CDR3 sequences, roughly three fifths seen once. Sequencing used CD4+ T cells from blood, cultured in vitro. The receptor source for this set is a human donor who had recovered from COVID-19. CDR3s leave out the opening cysteine and the closing phenylalanine or tryptophan. Size values are once, few and many counts, or a class for expanded clones, and some rows have none.

few TRBV20-1 SALDSGGATDTQY
NA TRBV20-1 SAMRDSLNTEAF
few TRBV7-8 ASSLAAGRYGYT
NA TRBV20-1 SATRDFGYNEQF
NA TRBV19 ASNPRYSGQVSNYGYT
NA TRBV6-1 ASSEAPGVTPQH
NA TRBV28 ASSLSTENTEAF
NA TRBV5-4 ASSLDPRRLESLH
NA TRBV20-1 SARSRLAGSHNEQF
NA TRBV5-4 ASSLDRYEQY
NA TRBV27 ASSDETGMDQF
NA TRBV7-2 ASSLRLAGYEQY
NA TRBV27 ASSLRMRELPYEQY
NA TRBV7-2 ASSLGPSRRTNYGYT
NA TRBV20-1 SAGTGPDYEQY
NA TRBV27 ASRGLADPSTDTQY
NA TRBV2 ASSEARGFYTGELF
few TRBV12-3/TRBV12-4 ASSLAGHFGNTIY
NA TRBV30 AWSRGHGEKLF
NA TRBV20-1 SARPAGSNTGELF
NA TRBV7-8 ASSLVTGPNTEAF
NA TRBV24-1 ATSRGGTSGYNEQF
NA TRBV20-1 SASITGATNEKLF
NA TRBV20-1 SAPGIQGTQETQY
NA TRBV7-8 ASSSERGGRDTQY
NA TRBV7-6 ASSLDVAPDTQY
NA TRBV7-3 ASSLSGTTDTQY
NA TRBV6-1 ASTPGVGGASTDTQY
few TRBV7-9 ASSERGGGDTQY
once TRBV7-9 ASSSPEVGGLYEQY